The entry that follows covers one TCR beta chain sequence. This clonotype has a count of ten or more. No antigen is known for it. No base quality values were provided; no much bigger clone lies one nucleotide off. Libraries were made using RACE. Reads for this sample came from a NextSeq 500. During library preparation, unique molecular identifiers were attached to individual cDNA molecules so that TCRs could be counted in a quantitative, reproducible way. Concerning the study's data processing: A median of about 87,000 TCRs per sample was observed, with a range of about 23,224 to 690,600. The Decombinator software suite was used to annotate the V, J and CDR3 of the TCR reads. Every sample was subsampled to the same number of TCRs (28,000) for the PS versus PT1 abundance plots. TCRs were defined as expanded if absent before sensitization and observed at least eight times at the 2-week time point. TCRdb cleaned the public reads at Q25 with fastp, built clones with MiXCR and kept in-frame beta chains. One record per CDR3 amino acid sequence lists the most common genes and DNA. The V and J calls shown here were made by TCRdb, not taken from the authors' results. For this sample there are 39,000 or so distinct CDR3 sequences; approximately 3.6% appear just once. The ten largest make up about 26% of the sample.

The record originates from a study of human T cells and chemical hapten exposure (TCRdb year 2021). About the full investigation: For sensitization, 2% DPC in acetone was applied to an approximately 2 cm by approximately 2 cm area of upper inner arm skin. Throughout the study period of approximately 23 weeks, patients also received therapeutic DPC doses to the scalp every week. Patch testing was done on the upper back using Finn chambers containing 0.01% DPC, and results were scored after 6 days according to International Contact Dermatitis Research Group standards. Alopecia areata with under or over 50% scalp involvement, alopecia totalis and alopecia universalis were represented in the patient cohort, which was mostly female. Libraries were pooled for sequencing, and variation in per-sample TCR yields was attributed mainly to small differences in library volumes within the pool. This study followed changes in the peripheral blood TCR repertoire in vivo during primary and secondary sensitization of alopecia patients to the hapten diphenylcyclopropenone (DPC). Blood was sampled from patients pre-sensitization (week 0) and at 2, 6 and about 24 weeks after DPC sensitization. For TCR sequencing, blood came from 25 to 30 alopecia patients at anywhere from one to four time points (pre-sensitization, 2, 6 and 24 weeks). Both TCR alpha and TCR beta chains were sequenced from each blood RNA sample.

Findings and caveats that apply to the study as a whole: DPC sensitization did not change how many TCRs were above 1 in 1000 frequency, and no evidence was found of alterations in global repertoire structure. All patients had alopecia, a presumed autoimmune disease, so their immune response might differ from that of healthy individuals. Compared with pre-sensitization or healthy control sets, expanded TCRs formed significantly more large CDR3 similarity clusters, which is consistent with antigen-driven responses. Repeated subsampling changed both the strength of the expansion versus patch-test correlation and the threshold at which the correlation became significant. Patch test score correlated positively with the number of PT1 expanded TCRs, reaching significance at thresholds 8, 16 and 32 but not at 4.

Read against the paper, the sample's time point label means: patch test 1, 2 weeks after DPC sensitization. The treatment or condition label on this specimen signifies: therapeutic diphenylcyclopropenone sensitization with weekly scalp DPC. Total RNA was extracted from unfractionated whole blood that had been collected in Tempus Blood RNA tubes. At every patch-test visit, the blood draw took place before the patch test was put on. Eligible patients were aged 18 to 70, diagnosed with alopecia, deemed suitable for DPC therapy, and excluded if pregnant. In the germline V gene (reference sequence), CDR1 corresponds to SEHNR and CDR2 to FQNEAQ. CDR3 length: 15 amino acids, cysteine to phenylalanine. The DNA shown is the 45-base CDR3, in frame from base 1. V loses 5 bases, J loses 8 bases, and the germline ends lie 21 bases apart.

The sequencing here drew on whole blood, taken in connection with sensitization to the hapten diphenylcyclopropenone (DPC). The chain links TRBV7-9 with TRBJ1-2, with the D gene not confidently named. This clonotype was obtained from a man aged 50 to 59 with alopecia areata. Some clones in this sample may be carry-over from other donors' samples. The base sequence is TGTGCCAGCAGCCGAGAGTCTTTTGGGATCCAGGGCTACACCTTC. This codes for CASSRESFGIQGYTF.